These 18 T cell receptor beta chains came from one sample sequenced in a study of blood T cell repertoires in COVID-19. Data came from immunoSEQ multiplex PCR; TCRdb stores just in-frame clones and leaves some out. The repertoire holds some 150,000 clones, 85% to 90% seen once, with roughly 3.3% in the top ten. The sequenced sample consisted of peripheral blood. The source is a man aged 18 to 35 with active or convalescent COVID-19.

The chain recombines TRBV11-2 with TRBJ2-5, with 8 positions matching TRBD1. Per germline, CDR1 SGHAT and CDR2 FQNNGV. Germline trimming cut 1 base from V and 5 bases from J; bases unmatched to any gene: 6. There are 15 residues in the CDR3. This chain's CDR3 is CASSLVTGGQETQYF. Here the CDR3 DNA reads TGTGCCAGCAGCTTAGTTACAGGGGGGCAGGAGACCCAGTACTTC.

The chain carries TRBV11-1 and TRBJ2-1; 8 nucleotides match TRBD2. The CDR3 runs to 15 residues. J lost 5 bases, V lost 5 bases, and 8 bases had no gene match. CDR1 is SGHAT and CDR2 is FQDESV in the germline V gene (reference sequence). Written as DNA, the CDR3 is TGTGCCAGCAGCCCCCTAGCGGGCGTTAACAATGAGCAGTTCTTC. This codes for CASSPLAGVNNEQFF. The full variable domain, in which reference TRBV11-1 and TRBJ2-1 provide the parts outside the CDR3, is EAEVAQSPRYKITEKSQAVAFWCDPISGHATLYWYRQILGQGPELLVQFQDESVVDDSQLPKDRFSAERLKGVDSTLKIQPAELGDSAMYLCASSPLAGVNNEQFFGPGTRLTVL.

The J gene is TRBJ1-1, the V gene TRBV19, with 9 bases matching TRBD1. The germline V gene encodes CDR1 LNHDA and CDR2 SQIVND (reference sequence). The CDR3 runs to 11 residues. The V gene end was trimmed by 10 bases and the J gene end by 10 bases; junction bases not matched to a gene: 7. The CDR3 here is CAIGQGMGAFF. CDR3 DNA: TGTGCCATCGGACAGGGGATGGGAGCTTTCTTT.

The chain recombines TRBV6-6 with TRBJ1-4; the match to TRBD1 covers 7 bases. The CDR3 has 14 residues. Germline V gives CDR1 MNHNY, CDR2 SVGAGI (reference sequence). V shed 4 bases, J shed 8 bases, and the junction held 7 bases outside the gene matches. The CDR3 here is CASSFTGAGEKLFF. CDR3 nucleotide sequence: TGTGCCAGCAGTTTCACAGGGGCCGGGGAAAAACTGTTTTTT.

The J gene is TRBJ2-1, the V gene TRBV10-3, with unresolved D. The CDR3 is 13 amino acids. The germline gives CDR1 ENHRY, CDR2 SYGVKD. Trimming took 0 bases from V and 4 from J, leaving 4 bases between them. The DNA of the CDR3 is TGTGCCATCAGTGAGTCAGAGTACAATGAGCAGTTCTTC. This encodes CAISESEYNEQFF.

The chain links TRBV5-1 to TRBJ1-1, with TRBD1 matching 8 bases. The trim removed 4 bases at V and 1 base at J, leaving 6 bases unmatched. The V gene's germline CDR1 is SGHRS and CDR2 YFSETQ. The CDR3 consists of 15 residues. CDR3 DNA sequence: TGCGCCAGCAGCCCAGACAGGGGTAGGAACACTGAAGCTTTCTTT. The encoded protein is CASSPDRGRNTEAFF.

This chain links TRBV5-1 with TRBJ2-1; TRBD1 is a possible D gene (6 bases). Germline lookup yields CDR1 SGHRS and CDR2 YFSETQ. This CDR3 region has 15 residues. Trimming pared 3 bases from V and 0 bases from J, leaving 10 bases between. CDR3: CASSWTDSSYNEQFF. CDR3 in DNA: TGCGCCAGCAGCTGGACAGATAGCTCCTACAATGAGCAGTTCTTC.

The V and J genes are TRBV5-5 and TRBJ1-2; D might be TRBD1 (5 bases). Trimming took 3 bases from V and 3 from J, leaving 12 bases between them. This CDR3 spans 14 amino acids. Germline lookup yields CDR1 SGHKS and CDR2 YYEKEE (reference sequence). This CDR3 is CASSYMGGDYGYTF. The CDR3 bases are TGTGCCAGCAGCTACATGGGAGGGGACTATGGCTACACCTTC.

V and J are TRBV24-1 and TRBJ2-3; D may be TRBD2 (6 bases). V lost 4 bases and J 6 bases, leaving 19 bases between the germline ends. CDR3 length equals 16 residues. From germline, CDR1 is KGHDR and CDR2 SFDVKD. CDR3 nucleotides: TGTGCCACCAGTGACCCGACTAGGCGAGGTTACGATACGCAGTATTTT. Protein product: CATSDPTRRGYDTQYF.

The chain combines TRBV28 with TRBJ2-5; unclear D gene. CDR3 length: 14 amino acids. Germline assignment: CDR1 MDHEN and CDR2 SYDVKM. V was clipped by 3 bases and J by 1 base, with 9 bases between them. The chain's CDR3 is CASSFPNTQETQYF. DNA for the CDR3: TGTGCCAGCAGTTTTCCTAATACCCAAGAGACCCAGTACTTC.

V gene TRBV10-1 combines with J gene TRBJ2-1; TRBD2 matches at 8 bases. Trimming cost V 6 bases and J 7 bases; bases outside gene matches: 8. Germline values: CDR1 WNHNN, CDR2 SYGVQD (reference sequence). This CDR3 has 14 residues. In DNA, the CDR3 is TGCGCCAGCAGAAGCGGGGGCCGGGGTAATGAGCAGTTCTTC. Its protein is CASRSGGRGNEQFF.

This chain uses TRBV27 with TRBJ1-2, with 7 bases fitting TRBD1. V lost 3 bases, J lost 7 bases, and 11 bases stayed unmatched. In germline, CDR1 is MNHEY, CDR2 SMNVEV (reference sequence). This CDR3 contains 15 residues. The CDR3 bases are TGTGCCAGCAGTTTTAGCCCGACAGGGCTGGTTGGCTACACCTTC. Protein: CASSFSPTGLVGYTF.

CDR3 nucleotide sequence: TGTGCCAGCAGTGAAGGGACAGGGGTGGCTTTCTTT. It yields the protein CASSEGTGVAFF. This sequence joins TRBV6-1 and TRBJ1-1; 9 bases fit TRBD1. Per the germline V gene, CDR1 is MNHNS and CDR2 is SASEGT. Trimming removed 1 base from V and 11 bases from J; junction bases left unmatched: 2. This CDR3 has 12 residues.

The V gene is TRBV28, the J gene TRBJ2-4, with D maybe TRBD2 (6 bases). Germline V lookup: CDR1 MDHEN, CDR2 SYDVKM. The V end was cut by 5 bases, the J end by 8 bases, with 13 bases between. This CDR3 comprises 13 residues. CDR3 sequence: CASSTDGGHIQYF. CDR3 coding DNA: TGTGCCAGCAGTACCGACGGGGGACACATTCAGTACTTC.

The chain has TRBV4-2 and TRBJ2-1, with D tentatively TRBD1 (7 bases). The germline V gene encodes CDR1 LGHNA and CDR2 YNFKEQ. Trimming took off 3 bases at V and 0 bases at J, with 12 bases between the two ends. The CDR3 extends over 16 amino acids. Here the CDR3 reads CASSQRDSHSYNEQFF. CDR3 DNA: TGTGCCAGCAGCCAGCGGGACAGCCACTCCTACAATGAGCAGTTCTTC.

This chain joins TRBV29-1 and TRBJ2-3, with 13 bases lining up with TRBD2. The CDR3 sequence is 18 residues long. The germline V gene encodes CDR1 SQVTM and CDR2 ANQGSEA. V was clipped by 7 bases and J by 4 bases; unmatched bases: 17. DNA for the CDR3: TGCAGCGCCGACGGACTAGCGGGAGTACCAATCGGCGCAGATACGCAGTATTTT. This encodes CSADGLAGVPIGADTQYF.

The chain couples TRBV6-1 to TRBJ2-3; TRBD2 matches at 12 bases. V was pared by 6 bases and J by 2 bases, with 9 bases of the junction left unmatched. The CDR3 sequence is 17 residues long. The germline V gene has CDR1 MNHNS and CDR2 SASEGT. In DNA form, the CDR3 reads TGTGCCAGCAGAGAAAAACTAGCGGGGGGCCCCACAGATACGCAGTATTTT. Translation: CASREKLAGGPTDTQYF.

The V gene is TRBV27, the J gene TRBJ2-7; possibly TRBD2 for D (6 bases). CDR3 length equals 18 residues. Germline V CDR1 and CDR2: MNHEY, SMNVEV (reference sequence). The ends were cut back, 6 bases at V and 4 bases at J, with 28 bases in the middle. The chain's CDR3 is CASRLRAADGPGEYEQYF. In nucleotides, the CDR3 is TGTGCCAGCAGACTACGGGCAGCAGACGGACCGGGAGAATACGAGCAGTACTTC.